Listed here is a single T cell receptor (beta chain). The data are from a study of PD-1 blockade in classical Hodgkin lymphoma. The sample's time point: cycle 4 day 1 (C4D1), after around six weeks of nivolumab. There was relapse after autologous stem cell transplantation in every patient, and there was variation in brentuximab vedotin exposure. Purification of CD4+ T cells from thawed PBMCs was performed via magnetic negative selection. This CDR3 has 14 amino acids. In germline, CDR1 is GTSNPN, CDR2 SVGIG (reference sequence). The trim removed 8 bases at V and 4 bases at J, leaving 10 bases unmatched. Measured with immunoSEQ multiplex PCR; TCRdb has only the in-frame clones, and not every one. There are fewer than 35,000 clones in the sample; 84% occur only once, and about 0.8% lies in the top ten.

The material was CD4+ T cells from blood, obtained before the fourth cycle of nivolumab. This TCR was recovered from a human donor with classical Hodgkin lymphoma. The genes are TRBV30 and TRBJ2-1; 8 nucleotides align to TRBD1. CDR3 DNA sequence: TGTGCCAGCCTCCACAGGGGGTTTTACAATGAGCAGTTCTTC. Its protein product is CASLHRGFYNEQFF.